This T cell receptor beta chain was identified during a study of blood T cell repertoires in COVID-19. Study as a whole: Spain, Italy and the United States supplied samples that represented acute and convalescent COVID-19. Nucleic acid was either cDNA or gDNA, and it came from T cells, B-cell-depleted T cells, or PBMCs.

Study processing details: Reference gene primer amplification in the assay estimated nucleated cell counts. Profiled with immunoSEQ multiplex PCR; TCRdb holds only in-frame clones, not every one. That table furnishes V, J and clone size, whereas the DNA furnished D and trimming. Of roughly 59,000 clones listed, around four fifths were seen once; the top ten hold just under 6.5%. The CDR3 contains 17 residues. The specimen sequenced was peripheral blood. This receptor was identified in a human donor in a cohort sampled during active COVID-19. The V gene is TRBV21-1, the J gene TRBJ2-7; the D call TRBD2 from the table was never checked on the DNA. TRBV21-1 is deemed a pseudogene. CDR3 coding DNA: TGTGCCAGCAACGCACCGGGGGAGGGACTAGCGTTTGGTGAGCAGTACTTC. This sequence encodes CASNAPGEGLAFGEQYF.